The 9 T cell receptor beta chains reported below all come from one sample, sequenced in a study of blood T cell repertoires in COVID-19. Data came from immunoSEQ multiplex PCR; TCRdb stores just in-frame clones and leaves some out. The sample has about 50,000 clones; 75% to 80% are singletons. Sequencing used peripheral blood. The receptors were gathered from a man aged 50 to 60 with active or convalescent COVID-19.

The chain has TRBV2 and TRBJ2-1, with 11 bases identical to TRBD2. Unmatched junction bases numbered 4, after V lost 6 bases and J lost 6 bases. Germline V CDR1 and CDR2: SNHLY, FYNNEI. There are 14 residues in the CDR3. In nucleotides, the CDR3 is TGTGCCAGCAGGGTAGCGGGAGGGGGCAATGAGCAGTTCTTC. Translated: CASRVAGGGNEQFF.

This clone is medium-sized by share. The J gene is TRBJ2-1, the V gene TRBV7-9; TRBD2 agrees at 11 bases. This CDR3 comprises 15 residues. V shed 4 bases, J shed 4 bases, and the junction held 3 bases outside the gene matches. Germline lookup yields CDR1 SEHNR and CDR2 FQNEAQ (reference sequence). The CDR3 bases are TGTGCCAGCAGCTCGGGACTAGCGGAATACAATGAGCAGTTCTTC. Translating gives CASSSGLAEYNEQFF.

This clone appeared a few times. The chain carries TRBV5-4 and TRBJ1-2; possible D gene TRBD1, 5 bases. V was clipped by 4 bases and J by 10 bases, with 26 bases between them. The V gene's germline CDR1 is SGHNT and CDR2 YYREEE (reference sequence). This CDR3 comprises 16 residues. Here the CDR3 reads CASSGSGYISVEAYTF. CDR3 coding DNA: TGTGCCAGCAGCGGGTCAGGGTATATATCGGTCGAAGCCTACACCTTC.

The genes are TRBV7-6 and TRBJ2-3; D is undetermined. The CDR3 covers 13 residues. Per germline, CDR1 SGHVS and CDR2 FNYEAQ. The V end was cut by 3 bases, the J end by 3 bases, with 7 bases between. The CDR3 region has the DNA TGTGCCAGCAGCTTTGAGTTGACAGATACGCAGTATTTT. Protein: CASSFELTDTQYF.

This chain uses TRBV6-6 with TRBJ1-5, with 8 bases aligning to TRBD1. The junction had 9 bases not matched to a gene; V was cut back by 2 bases and J by 6 bases. The CDR3 consists of 16 residues. From germline, CDR1 is MNHNY and CDR2 SVGAGI (reference sequence). This CDR3 reads CASSYLGQGGRQPQHF. The CDR3, as DNA: TGTGCCAGCAGTTACCTAGGACAGGGAGGTCGTCAGCCCCAGCATTTT.

This chain links TRBV5-4 with TRBJ2-5; D gene ambiguous. Germline CDR1 SGHNT, CDR2 YYREEE (reference sequence). The CDR3 is 15 amino acids. V lost 4 bases, J lost 5 bases, and 18 bases lay in between. The CDR3 bases are TGTGCCAGCAGCCCTTCTTCGAAAACGAGTGAGACCCAGTACTTC. Its translation: CASSPSSKTSETQYF.

The chain couples TRBV3-1 (or the pseudogene TRBV3-2) to TRBJ1-1, with no clear D. The V end was cut by 1 base, the J end by 5 bases, with 8 bases between. The CDR3 covers 13 residues. The germline V gene has CDR1 LGHDT and CDR2 YNNKEL (reference sequence). CDR3 in amino acids: CASSQGSGTEAFF. DNA for the CDR3: TGTGCCAGCAGCCAAGGCTCCGGGACTGAAGCTTTCTTT.

The chain is built from TRBV4-1 and TRBJ2-1; 7 bases match TRBD1. V lost 0 bases to trimming and J lost 5 bases; unmatched junction nucleotides: 7. This CDR3 region has 16 residues. Germline-derived CDR1 and CDR2 are MGHRA and YSYEKL. This CDR3 reads CASSQDSGQVDNEQFF. CDR3 sequence (DNA): TGCGCCAGCAGCCAAGATTCAGGACAGGTGGACAATGAGCAGTTCTTC.

The chain recombines TRBV29-1 with TRBJ2-5; a weak D match, TRBD1 (6 bases). The CDR3 runs 15 residues. The germline CDR1 and CDR2 sequences are SQVTM and ANQGSEA. Trimming left V 6 bases short and J 2 bases short, with 19 bases between. The CDR3 nucleotides read TGCAGCGTCAAAACTACCGGGACACGACAAGAGACCCAGTACTTC. Translated: CSVKTTGTRQETQYF.